The clone carrying this T cell receptor (beta chain) is a singleton in its sample. PCR involved 60 Vbeta and 13 Jbeta primers. Sequencing used immunoSEQ multiplex PCR; TCRdb keeps in-frame clones, though not all of them. The sample consists of about 140,000 clones, 80% of them appearing once. The data are from a study of cytomegalovirus exposure and HLA in healthy donors. This CDR3 spans 16 amino acids. The ends were cut back, 0 bases at V and 1 base at J, with 13 bases in the middle. In germline, CDR1 is SGDLS, CDR2 YYNGEE. Sequenced: PBMCs. V and J are TRBV9 and TRBJ1-1; no firm D call. The TCR was taken from a man aged 45-65 years in good health and CMV-seronegative. The CDR3 protein is CASSVVWEGENTEAFF. CDR3 coding DNA: TGTGCCAGCAGCGTAGTATGGGAGGGCGAGAACACTGAAGCTTTCTTT. Looking up the rest from reference TRBV9 and TRBJ1-1 gives the full variable domain: DSGVTQTPKHLITATGQRVTLRCSPRSGDLSVYWYQQSLDQGLQFLIQYYNGEERAKGNILERFSAQQFPDLHSELNLSSLELGDSALYFCASSVVWEGENTEAFFGQGTRLTVV.